This TCR beta chain was identified during a study of T cells in Graves' hyperthyroidism and ophthalmopathy. This clonotype appeared many times. Germline V gene sequence: CDR1 MNHEY, CDR2 SVGAGI. The CDR3 is made up of 14 amino acids. Trimming took 2 bases from V and 4 from J, leaving 11 bases between them. Regions amplified from RNA transcripts were the TCR beta CDR3 regions. The HTBI primer set was used in a first-round RT-PCR of the TCR CDR3. TCRdb re-called the multiplex PCR reads with MiXCR, one entry per CDR3 protein. The sample contains about 480,000 distinct CDR3 sequences, approximately 15% of which appear only once.

The TCR originated in a woman between 18 and 29 years old with Graves' hyperthyroidism. The gene calls are TRBV6-5 and TRBJ1-1; D is unresolved. Material for sequencing was blood. In DNA form, the CDR3 reads TGTGCCAGCAGTTACAGATCTGGTGTCACTGAAGCTTTCTTT. Protein product: CASSYRSGVTEAFF.